Listed below are T cell receptor beta chains from one sample, sequenced in a study of graft-versus-host responses after intestinal transplantation. The repertoire was sequenced with immunoSEQ multiplex PCR; TCRdb's copy has only in-frame clones and lacks some. The sample comprises approximately 100,000 clones, roughly 84% of which are singletons, and about 0.9% rests with the top ten. Their recognized antigens are unknown. Sequencing used unstimulated CD4+ T cells sorted from spleen or lymph node cells, obtained before intestinal transplant. The source is a human donor who received an intestinal transplant. Each CDR3 is given with its conserved first and last residue. Fields, in order: V gene, J gene, clone size, D gene, CDR3 DNA, CDR3 protein. D genes are given only for firm matches. A row's size may be missing; if present it is once, few, many or a size class.

TRBV6-9	TRBJ2-7	few	-	TGTGCCAGCAGGGACCGCCGGTACGAGCAGTACTTC	CASRDRRYEQYF
TRBV5-6	TRBJ2-7	-	TRBD1	TGTGCCAGCAGCCCCCAACAGGGGGCCGACGAGCAGTACTTC	CASSPQQGADEQYF
TRBV7-6	TRBJ1-1	-	-	TGTGCCAGCAGCTCTGCCAGGAGCATGAACACTGAAGCTTTCTTT	CASSSARSMNTEAFF
TRBV27	TRBJ1-5	-	-	TGTGCCAGCAGTTTGGAGGGGAAGGGTCAGCCCCAGCATTTT	CASSLEGKGQPQHF
TRBV6-1	TRBJ2-3	-	-	TGTGCCGGCAGTGTCACAGATACGCAGTATTTT	CAGSVTDTQYF
TRBV6-6	TRBJ1-2	-	-	TGTGCCAGCAGTCCTACCCGGACAGCAAACTATGGCTACACCTTC	CASSPTRTANYGYTF
TRBV2	TRBJ2-3	-	TRBD1	TGTGCCAGCAGACGATTCAGGGGGCCGGGAGATACGCAGTATTTT	CASRRFRGPGDTQYF
TRBV2	TRBJ2-5	-	TRBD2	TGTGCCAGCAGTGTCAGCGGGGGGGCCCAAGAGACCCAGTACTTC	CASSVSGGAQETQYF
TRBV9	TRBJ2-1	-	-	TGTGCCAGCGGCTCGCCTGGCGGGATGGTTGAGCAGTTCTTC	CASGSPGGMVEQFF
TRBV7-6	TRBJ2-1	-	-	TGTGCCAGCAGCTTCCTCGCTGAGCAGTTCTTC	CASSFLAEQFF
TRBV7-9	TRBJ1-4	-	-	TGTGCCAGCAGCTTAGTTGCCTTTGAGGACACAGCCGAAAAACTGTTTTTT	CASSLVAFEDTAEKLFF
TRBV28	TRBJ2-1	-	TRBD2	TGTGCCAGCAGAGTTAGCGCCGGGGCGGGAGGGGACAATGAGCAGTTCTTC	CASRVSAGAGGDNEQFF
TRBV5-4	TRBJ2-7	-	TRBD2	TGTGCCAGCAGCTTAGGAGTGATTAGCGGGGGAACCTACGAGCAGTACTTC	CASSLGVISGGTYEQYF
TRBV6-5	TRBJ2-7	-	-	TGTGCCAGCAGTTACCGTCGGGGGCCCTACGAGCAGTACTTC	CASSYRRGPYEQYF
TRBV28	TRBJ1-5	-	-	TGTGCCAGCACGACCCAGGCCCCCCACAAATGGGCGAGGTTCAATCAGCCCCAGCATTTT	CASTTQAPHKWARFNQPQHF
TRBV11-1	TRBJ2-1	-	TRBD2	TGTGCCAGCAGGCAGGGACTAGCGGGGCCTTACAATGAGCAGTTCTTC	CASRQGLAGPYNEQFF
TRBV6-5	TRBJ1-1	-	-	TGTGCCAGCAGCTACAGGACTCGCACTGAAGCTTTCTTT	CASSYRTRTEAFF
TRBV7-3	TRBJ2-3	-	-	TGTGCCAGCAGCCCAAACATCGGGACTAGCACAGATACGCAGTATTTT	CASSPNIGTSTDTQYF
TRBV4-2	TRBJ1-6	-	-	TGTGCCAGCAGCCAAGAGACGGTCTATAATTCACCCCTCCACTTT	CASSQETVYNSPLHF
TRBV7-9	TRBJ2-7	few	-	TGTGCCAGCAGCCGTGAGGGGGACGAGCAGTACTTC	CASSREGDEQYF
TRBV18	TRBJ1-6	-	-	TGTGCCAGCTCACCACTTTCCGGAAGGAAGGATTCACCCCTCCACTTT	CASSPLSGRKDSPLHF
TRBV5-1	TRBJ2-5	-	TRBD1	TGCGCCAGCAGCGATGGACAGGCCCTAGAGACCCAGTACTTC	CASSDGQALETQYF
TRBV30	TRBJ2-6	-	TRBD2	TGTGCCTGGAGTCTAGCGGGAGAAGTCGCCAACGTCCTGACTTTC	CAWSLAGEVANVLTF
TRBV10-1	TRBJ2-3	-	-	TGCGCCAGCAGTGAAAGAGGGGTCGATACGCAGTATTTT	CASSERGVDTQYF
TRBV5-6	TRBJ1-1	-	-	TGTGCCAGCAGCTTTAGCCGAAACACTGAAGCTTTCTTT	CASSFSRNTEAFF
TRBV28	TRBJ2-5	few	-	TGTGCCAGCAGTTTGACCCTGGGGCGGACCCAGTACTTC	CASSLTLGRTQYF
TRBV6-6	TRBJ2-7	-	TRBD2	TGTGCCAGCAGTCAGTCTAGCGGCTCCTACGAGCAGTACTTC	CASSQSSGSYEQYF
TRBV9	TRBJ2-1	-	TRBD2	TGTGCCAGCAGCGTAGTAGCGGGGGCCTACAATGAGCAGTTCTTC	CASSVVAGAYNEQFF
TRBV5-1	TRBJ1-5	once	TRBD1	TGCGCCAGCAGCTTGGGTCCGACAGGGGGCCGGGGCAATCAGCCCCAGCATTTT	CASSLGPTGGRGNQPQHF
TRBV30	TRBJ2-1	-	TRBD2	TGTGCCTGGAGTGTTGGACTAGCGGGACACAATGAGCAGTTCTTC	CAWSVGLAGHNEQFF
TRBV6-1	TRBJ1-4	-	-	TGTGCCAGCAGTGGGGAGAGGGTTGGGGAAAAACTGTTTTTT	CASSGERVGEKLFF
TRBV5-1	TRBJ2-1	-	-	TGCGCCAGTCTCGGAGGCAGCTCCTACAATGAGCAGTTCTTC	CASLGGSSYNEQFF
TRBV6-1	TRBJ1-3	-	-	TGTGCCAGCAGTGACCGGGTGGGACGACCGGGAAACACCATATATTTT	CASSDRVGRPGNTIYF
TRBV6-5	TRBJ2-1	-	TRBD2	TGTGCCAGCAGGCCTAGCGGCTCCTACAATGAGCAGTTCTTC	CASRPSGSYNEQFF
TRBV5-1	TRBJ2-5	-	-	TGCGCCAGCAGCTTGGTGTCAGAGACCCAGTACTTC	CASSLVSETQYF
TRBV6-5	TRBJ2-7	-	TRBD2	TGTGCCAGCACCCAACCTAGCGGGAGGGCCTACGAGCAGTACTTC	CASTQPSGRAYEQYF
TRBV5-1	TRBJ1-1	-	-	TGCGCCAGCAGCTTGAGGTCCGGGACACCCCGTGGGAACACTGAAGCTTTCTTT	CASSLRSGTPRGNTEAFF
TRBV5-1	TRBJ2-1	-	-	TGCGCCAGCAGCTTTGTATCCCGAAGCTCCTACAATGAGCAGTTCTTC	CASSFVSRSSYNEQFF
TRBV5-1	TRBJ1-5	-	TRBD1	TGCGCCAGCAGCTTGGAGACAGGGACTCAGCCCCAGCATTTT	CASSLETGTQPQHF
TRBV11-2	TRBJ1-4	-	TRBD1	TGTGCCAGCAGCGCTCCAGGGGGAGGAAATGAAAAACTGTTTTTT	CASSAPGGGNEKLFF
TRBV10-3	TRBJ2-3	-	TRBD1	TGTGCCATCAGTGGCGAGTGGGGACAGGGACACACAGATACGCAGTATTTT	CAISGEWGQGHTDTQYF
TRBV28	TRBJ2-1	-	TRBD2	TGTGCCAGCAGTCAAGCGGGGGCAATCTACAATGAGCAGTTCTTC	CASSQAGAIYNEQFF
TRBV11-1	TRBJ2-5	once	-	TGTGCCAGCAGCTCCCGGGGCACCCGCGGGGAGACCCAGTACTTC	CASSSRGTRGETQYF
TRBV5-6	TRBJ2-7	few	-	TGTGCCAGCAGCTTGGGTAGGTACGAGCAGTACTTC	CASSLGRYEQYF
TRBV7-2	TRBJ1-2	-	-	TGTGCCAGCAGCTCGTTGGGGACCTATGGCTACACCTTC	CASSSLGTYGYTF
TRBV9	TRBJ2-2	-	TRBD2	TGTGCCAGCAGCGTAGATTGGGGGGGTCTCAACACCGGGGAGCTGTTTTTT	CASSVDWGGLNTGELFF
TRBV7-2	TRBJ2-3	-	-	TGTGCCAGCATTAGGGGGGCCACCTCCACAGATACGCAGTATTTT	CASIRGATSTDTQYF
TRBV7-2	TRBJ2-7	-	TRBD2	TGTGCCAGCAGCTTAATAGGACTAGCCGTGGGGGAGCAGTACTTC	CASSLIGLAVGEQYF
TRBV6-6	TRBJ1-6	few	-	TGTGCCAGCACTCCGGGGGCCTATTATAATTCACCCCTCCACTTT	CASTPGAYYNSPLHF
TRBV27	TRBJ2-1	-	TRBD2	TGTGCCAGCAGGCTGGGACTAGCGGGACGTCGACCTGAGCAGTTCTTC	CASRLGLAGRRPEQFF
TRBV4-2	TRBJ2-3	-	TRBD2	TGTGCCAGCAGCCAAGTATGGACTAGCCAAGATACGCAGTATTTT	CASSQVWTSQDTQYF
TRBV7-9	TRBJ1-2	-	-	TGTGCCAGCAGCTTTGGGCAGGGGAATGTTGGCTACACCTTC	CASSFGQGNVGYTF
TRBV6-6	TRBJ2-7	-	TRBD2	TGTGCCAGCAGTTACTCGACAGCGGGAAAGGTCGAGCAGTACTTC	CASSYSTAGKVEQYF